The entry below gives a single TCR beta chain sequence along with its context. The antigen is unknown. The record originates from a study of cytomegalovirus exposure and HLA in healthy donors. For the study at large: Within an early data release were about 90 million unique TCRs drawn from HLA-typed donors.

Study-level results: In vitro assays verified that three CMV-associated chains recognized CMV antigens specifically. More clonal expansion characterized HLA-associated TCR beta chains than equally common others in a later analysis.

Primers for the PCR totalled 60 Vbeta and 13 Jbeta. Using immunoSEQ multiplex PCR, the repertoire was profiled, and TCRdb retains in-frame clones only, with some absent. In the table there are 160,000 or so clones, roughly four fifths of which are singletons. Donors showed nominal health when sampled, although they likely had unrecorded immune exposures. The V and J ends lost 3 bases and 2 bases respectively, with 15 bases between them. The germline V gene has CDR1 SGDLS and CDR2 YYNGEE. This CDR3 comprises 16 residues. The chain combines TRBV9 with TRBJ2-4; TRBD1 is a possible D gene (6 bases). The sequence was obtained from a man aged 55 to 70 in good health and CMV-seronegative. The sequencing sample was made of PBMCs. Here the CDR3 DNA reads TGTGCCAGCAGCGCGAGCAGGGGCCTAACCAAAAACATTCAGTACTTC. It yields the protein CASSASRGLTKNIQYF.